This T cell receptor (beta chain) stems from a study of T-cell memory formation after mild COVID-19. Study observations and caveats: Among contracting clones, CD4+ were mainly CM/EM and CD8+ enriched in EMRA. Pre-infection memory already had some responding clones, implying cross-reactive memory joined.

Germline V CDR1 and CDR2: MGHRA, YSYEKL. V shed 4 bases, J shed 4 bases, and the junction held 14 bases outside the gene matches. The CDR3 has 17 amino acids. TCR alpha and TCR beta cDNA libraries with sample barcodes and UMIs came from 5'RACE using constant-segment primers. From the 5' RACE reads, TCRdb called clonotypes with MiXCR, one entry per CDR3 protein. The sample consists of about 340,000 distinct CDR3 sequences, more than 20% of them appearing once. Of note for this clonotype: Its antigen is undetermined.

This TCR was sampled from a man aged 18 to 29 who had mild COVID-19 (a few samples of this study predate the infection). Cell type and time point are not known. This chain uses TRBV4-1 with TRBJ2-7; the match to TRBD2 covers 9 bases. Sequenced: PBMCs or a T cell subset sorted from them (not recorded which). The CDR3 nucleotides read TGCGCCAGCAGCCCCGCTGCCGGGGGGACTAGCTTATACGAGCAGTACTTC. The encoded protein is CASSPAAGGTSLYEQYF.